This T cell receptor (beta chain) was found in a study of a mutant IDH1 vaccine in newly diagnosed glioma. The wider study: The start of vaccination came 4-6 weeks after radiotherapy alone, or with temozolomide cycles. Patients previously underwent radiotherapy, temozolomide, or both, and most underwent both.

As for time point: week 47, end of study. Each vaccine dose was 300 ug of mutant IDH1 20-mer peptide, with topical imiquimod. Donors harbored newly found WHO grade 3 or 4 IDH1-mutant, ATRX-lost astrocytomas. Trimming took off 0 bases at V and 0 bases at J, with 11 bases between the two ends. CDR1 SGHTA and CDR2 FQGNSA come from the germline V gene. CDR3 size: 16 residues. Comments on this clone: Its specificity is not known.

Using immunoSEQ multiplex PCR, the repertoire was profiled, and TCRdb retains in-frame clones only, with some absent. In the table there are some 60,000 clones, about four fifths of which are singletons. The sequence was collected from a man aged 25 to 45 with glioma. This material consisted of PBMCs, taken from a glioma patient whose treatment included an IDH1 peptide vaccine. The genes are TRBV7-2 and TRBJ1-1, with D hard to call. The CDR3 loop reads CASSLAPGLMNTEAFF. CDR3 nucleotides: TGTGCCAGCAGCTTAGCACCGGGTCTCATGAACACTGAAGCTTTCTTT.